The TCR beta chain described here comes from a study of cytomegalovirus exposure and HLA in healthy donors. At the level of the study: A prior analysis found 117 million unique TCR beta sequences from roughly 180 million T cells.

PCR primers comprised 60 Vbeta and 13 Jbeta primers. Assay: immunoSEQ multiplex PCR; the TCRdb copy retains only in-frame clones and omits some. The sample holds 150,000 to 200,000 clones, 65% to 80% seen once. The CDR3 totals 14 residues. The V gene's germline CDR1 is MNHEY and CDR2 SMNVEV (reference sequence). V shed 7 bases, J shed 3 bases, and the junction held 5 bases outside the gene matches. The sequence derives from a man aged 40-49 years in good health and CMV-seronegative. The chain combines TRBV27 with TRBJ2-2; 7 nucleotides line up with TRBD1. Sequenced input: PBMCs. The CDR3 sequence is CASNPQGYTGELFF. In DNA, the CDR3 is TGTGCCAGCAATCCACAGGGGTACACCGGGGAGCTGTTTTTT.